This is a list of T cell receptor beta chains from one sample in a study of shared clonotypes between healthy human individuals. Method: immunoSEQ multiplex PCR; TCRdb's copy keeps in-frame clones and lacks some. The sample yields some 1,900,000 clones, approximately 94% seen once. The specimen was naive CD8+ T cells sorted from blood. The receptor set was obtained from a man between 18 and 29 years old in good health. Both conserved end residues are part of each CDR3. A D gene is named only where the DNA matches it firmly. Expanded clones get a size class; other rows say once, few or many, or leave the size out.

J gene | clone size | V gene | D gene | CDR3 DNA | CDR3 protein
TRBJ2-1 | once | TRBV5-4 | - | TGTGCCAGCAGCTTGACCGGCGGGGAGAGGGACGATGAGCAGTTCTTC | CASSLTGGERDDEQFF
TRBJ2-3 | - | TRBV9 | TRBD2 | TGTGCCAGCAGCTCCGATGGGAGGGCAGATACGCAGTATTTT | CASSSDGRADTQYF
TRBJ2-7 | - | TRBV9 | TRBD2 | TGTGCCAGCAGCAATAGCGGGTCCTCCTCCTACGAGCAGTACTTC | CASSNSGSSSYEQYF
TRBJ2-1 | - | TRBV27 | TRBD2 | TGTGCCAGCAGGCCCGCCGGGACCGGGGGGAATGAGCAGTTCTTC | CASRPAGTGGNEQFF
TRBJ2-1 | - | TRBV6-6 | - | TGTGCCAGCACCCACGGAGTTAATGAGCAGTTCTTC | CASTHGVNEQFF
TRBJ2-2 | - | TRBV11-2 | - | TGTGCCAGCAGTGGCATTAGCGCAGAGGTTCACGGGGAGCTGTTTTTT | CASSGISAEVHGELFF
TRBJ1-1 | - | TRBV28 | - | TGTGCCAGCAGTTTCGGACAGAACATTGAAGCTTTCTTT | CASSFGQNIEAFF
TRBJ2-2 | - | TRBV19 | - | TGTGCCAGTAGTATCTGGAAACGAACCGAGAACACCGGGGAGCTGTTTTTT | CASSIWKRTENTGELFF
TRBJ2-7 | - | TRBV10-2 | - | TGCGCCAGCACCAATAACCGGGACAACACCTACGAGCAGTACTTC | CASTNNRDNTYEQYF
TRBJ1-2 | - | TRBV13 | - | TGTGCCAGCAGCCTGATGGGGGACTATGGCTACACCTTC | CASSLMGDYGYTF
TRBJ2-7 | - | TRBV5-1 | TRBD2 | TGCGCCAGCAGCTTCGGACTAGCGGGATCCTACGAGCAGTACTTC | CASSFGLAGSYEQYF
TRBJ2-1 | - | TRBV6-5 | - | TGTGCCAGCAGTTACCAGGGTCTCAATGAGCAGTTCTTC | CASSYQGLNEQFF
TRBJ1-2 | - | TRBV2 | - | TGTGCCAGCAGTGAGGTGGACATAGAGTATGGCTACACCTTC | CASSEVDIEYGYTF
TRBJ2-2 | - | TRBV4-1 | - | TGCGCCAGCAGCCAACCTTACGGGGGTCTCACCGGGGAGCTGTTTTTT | CASSQPYGGLTGELFF